The 17 T cell receptor beta chains given below trace back to one sample, sequenced in a study of blood T cell repertoires in COVID-19. Repertoires were generated with immunoSEQ multiplex PCR, while TCRdb's copy carries only in-frame clones and drops some. In the table there are under 500,000 clones, 80% to 90% of which are singletons. Sequenced sample: peripheral blood. The source of these receptors is a woman younger than 45 with acute or convalescent COVID-19.

Details on this clone: A much larger clone lies one base from this, so it may be a read error. This chain connects TRBV27 to TRBJ1-2; 7 bases align to TRBD1. Germline V gene sequence: CDR1 MNHEY, CDR2 SMNVEV (reference sequence). J gave up 3 bases and V 6 bases, and 4 bases lay outside the gene matches. There are 13 residues in the CDR3. The CDR3 coding sequence is TGTGCCAGCAGCCGGGACAGAGACTATGGCTACACCTTC. Protein product: CASSRDRDYGYTF.

This chain connects TRBV7-9 to TRBJ1-6, with 7 bases fitting TRBD1. Germline CDR1 is SEHNR and CDR2 is FQNEAQ (reference sequence). J was trimmed by 0 bases and V by 0 bases; bases with no gene match: 5. The CDR3 contains 18 residues. CDR3 DNA: TGTGCCAGCAGCTTAGCGTCGGGACAGAGCTCCTATAATTCACCCCTCCACTTT. This translates into CASSLASGQSSYNSPLHF.

V usage is TRBV18 and J usage is TRBJ1-6; 7 bases are shared with TRBD1. Germline V gene lookup returns CDR1 KGHSH and CDR2 LQKENI. There are 16 residues in the CDR3. V gave up 5 bases and J gave up 0 bases; unmatched junction bases: 4. The CDR3 sequence: CASSVTGSSYNSPLHF. CDR3 nucleotide sequence: TGTGCCAGCTCAGTGACAGGGAGCTCCTATAATTCACCCCTCCACTTT.

The V gene is TRBV9, the J gene TRBJ2-7; 13 bases agree with TRBD2. J was trimmed by 3 bases and V by 4 bases; bases with no gene match: 4. Germline CDR1 reads SGDLS; CDR2 reads YYNGEE. The CDR3 covers 15 residues. Written as DNA, the CDR3 is TGTGCCAGCAGCCCCGGGACTAGCGGGAACTACGAGCAGTACTTC. Its translation is CASSPGTSGNYEQYF.

This chain joins TRBV11-2 and TRBJ2-1; TRBD2 might be the D (5 bases). Deletions cut 4 bases from V and 4 bases from J, with 20 bases between. The length of the CDR3 is 17 residues. Per the germline V gene, CDR1 is SGHAT and CDR2 is FQNNGV. The CDR3 region is CASSSAMGVRGYNEQFF. Here the CDR3 DNA reads TGTGCCAGCAGCTCAGCTATGGGAGTTCGGGGTTACAATGAGCAGTTCTTC. Full variable domain (outside the CDR3, taken from reference TRBV11-2 and TRBJ2-1): EAGVAQSPRYKIIEKRQSVAFWCNPISGHATLYWYQQILGQGPKLLIQFQNNGVVDDSQLPKDRFSAERLKGVDSTLKIQPAKLEDSAVYLCASSSAMGVRGYNEQFFGPGTRLTVL.

The CDR3 protein is CASSYVPVGGIQYF. The CDR3 DNA sequence: TGTGCCAGCAGTTATGTCCCCGTGGGGGGCATTCAGTACTTC. V is TRBV6-6 and J is TRBJ2-4; possible D gene TRBD2, 6 bases. Germline V CDR1 and CDR2: MNHNY, SVGAGI (reference sequence). This CDR3 has 14 residues. V was clipped by 3 bases and J by 9 bases, with 15 bases between them.

In its sample, this clone was seen a few times. The V and J genes are TRBV2 and TRBJ1-5; 9 nucleotides line up with TRBD1. CDR1 and CDR2 (germline): SNHLY, FYNNEI. V dropped 4 bases and J dropped 6; count of bases not matched to a gene: 4. CDR3 length equals 14 residues. This CDR3 reads CASSATGGFQPQHF. In DNA form, the CDR3 reads TGTGCCAGCAGTGCGACAGGGGGGTTTCAGCCCCAGCATTTT.

V usage is TRBV28 and J usage is TRBJ2-7; TRBD1 matches at 7 bases. Per germline, CDR1 MDHEN and CDR2 SYDVKM. The V gene end was trimmed by 1 base and the J gene end by 4 bases; junction bases not matched to a gene: 1. CDR3 length: 13 residues. CDR3 sequence reads: CASSLSGGYEQYF. CDR3 DNA sequence: TGTGCCAGCAGTTTATCAGGGGGATACGAGCAGTACTTC.

For the CDR3, the DNA is TGTGCCATCAGTGAGTCATCCGGGACAGGGGGTCAGCCCCAGCATTTT. It encodes CAISESSGTGGQPQHF. The chain is built from TRBV10-3 and TRBJ1-5, with 11 bases that match TRBD1. CDR1 and CDR2 (germline): ENHRY, SYGVKD. The V and J ends lost 0 bases and 6 bases, in that order; junction bases with no gene match: 4. The CDR3 contains 16 residues.

The CDR3 DNA is TGCGCCAGCCAGCCCATCGGGGGATTGAACACTGAAGCTTTCTTT. Amino acid sequence: CASQPIGGLNTEAFF. This chain links TRBV5-1 with TRBJ1-1, with D perhaps matching TRBD1 (5 bases). Trimming shortened V by 7 bases and J by 0 bases, and 16 bases separated the two germline ends. This CDR3 region has 15 residues. The germline CDR1 and CDR2 sequences are SGHRS and YFSETQ.

The chain employs TRBV12-5 and TRBJ2-5, with a possible D match to TRBD1 (5 bases). In germline, CDR1 is LGHNT, CDR2 FRNRAP. Between the trimmed V and J ends, which lost 5 bases and 5 bases, there was a span of 12 bases. The CDR3 totals 13 residues. CDR3 DNA sequence: TGTGCTAGTGGTCCCAGGGTTGAGGAGACCCAGTACTTC. Amino acid sequence: CASGPRVEETQYF.

CDR3 in DNA: TGTGCCAGCAGGGGGGACAGGGGAGGATCACCCCTCCACTTT. Translated: CASRGDRGGSPLHF. The chain couples TRBV2 to TRBJ1-6; 10 positions agree with TRBD1. The germline gives CDR1 SNHLY, CDR2 FYNNEI. The CDR3 has 14 amino acids. The V segment lost 6 bases and the J segment 10 bases; nucleotides outside the gene matches: 6.

CDR3 in DNA: TGTGCCAGCATCTGCGACAGAATGAACACTGAAGCTTTCTTT. Protein: CASICDRMNTEAFF. This chain connects TRBV21-1 to TRBJ1-1; the table's D call of TRBD1 was not tested on the DNA. TRBV21-1 is flagged as a pseudogene. The CDR3 length is 14 residues.

The CDR3 sequence: CSADAGTGAYEQYF. DNA for the CDR3: TGCAGCGCCGACGCCGGGACAGGTGCCTACGAGCAGTACTTC. The chain is built from TRBV29-1 and TRBJ2-7, with 8 bases that match TRBD1. The CDR3 sequence is 14 residues long. The trim removed 7 bases at V and 2 bases at J, leaving 10 bases unmatched. CDR1 is SQVTM, CDR2 ANQGSEA, per germline.

This rearrangement joins TRBV4-1 to TRBJ2-1, with TRBD2 identical over 10 bases. Germline V gene data show CDR1 as MGHRA and CDR2 as YSYEKL. The J segment lost 4 bases and the V segment lost 0 bases, leaving 18 bases of the junction unmatched. This CDR3 spans 21 amino acids. For the CDR3, the DNA is TGCGCCAGCAGCCAAGATTCGGTGGCTAGCGGGGGCCCCCCGGAATACAATGAGCAGTTCTTC. The encoded protein is CASSQDSVASGGPPEYNEQFF.

This clone turned up a few times. The chain links TRBV11-2 to TRBJ1-1; TRBD1 aligns across 10 bases. This CDR3 is 15 amino acids long. With V trimmed by 1 base and J by 2 bases, 1 base remained unmatched. Germline loops: CDR1 SGHAT, CDR2 FQNNGV. The CDR3 spells CASSLGQGANTEAFF. The CDR3 nucleotides are TGTGCCAGCAGCTTAGGACAGGGGGCAAACACTGAAGCTTTCTTT.

CDR3 DNA sequence: TGTGCCAGTATGGCGGGACAGGGCTACAATGAGCAGTTCTTC. This encodes CASMAGQGYNEQFF. The V and J genes are TRBV5-8 and TRBJ2-1, with 9 bases identical to TRBD1. The V and J ends lost 8 bases and 3 bases, in that order; junction bases with no gene match: 6. This CDR3 is 14 amino acids long. The V gene's germline CDR1 is SGHTS and CDR2 YDEGEE. Complete variable domain (other parts from reference TRBV5-8 and TRBJ2-1): EAGVTQSPTHLIKTRGQQATLRCSPISGHTSVYWYQQALGLGLQFLLWYDEGEERNRGNFPPRFSGRQFPNYSSELNVNALELEDSALYLCASMAGQGYNEQFFGPGTRLTVL.